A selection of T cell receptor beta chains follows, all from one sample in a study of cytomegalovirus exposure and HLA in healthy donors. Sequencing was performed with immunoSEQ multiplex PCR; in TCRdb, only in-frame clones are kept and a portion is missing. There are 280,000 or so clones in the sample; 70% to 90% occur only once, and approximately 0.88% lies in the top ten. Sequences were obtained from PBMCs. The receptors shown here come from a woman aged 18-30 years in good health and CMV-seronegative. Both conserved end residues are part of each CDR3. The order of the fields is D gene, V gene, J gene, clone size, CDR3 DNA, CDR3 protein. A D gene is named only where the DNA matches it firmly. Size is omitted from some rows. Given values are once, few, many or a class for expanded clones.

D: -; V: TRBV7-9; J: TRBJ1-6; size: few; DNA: TGTGCCAGCAGCTTAGTAGGGGAAGAATCACCCCTCCACTTT; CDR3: CASSLVGEESPLHF
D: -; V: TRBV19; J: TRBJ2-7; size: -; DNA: TGTGCCAGTAGTCTATGGTCTGGCTACGAGCAGTACTTC; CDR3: CASSLWSGYEQYF
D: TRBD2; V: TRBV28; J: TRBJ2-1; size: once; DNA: TGTGCCAGCAGTTTGTATGCCGGGAGGGCCTCTTACAATGAGCAGTTCTTC; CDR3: CASSLYAGRASYNEQFF
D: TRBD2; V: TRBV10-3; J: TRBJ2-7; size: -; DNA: TGTGCCATCAGTGAGTCAAGCGGGGCCTACGAGCAGTACTTC; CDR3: CAISESSGAYEQYF
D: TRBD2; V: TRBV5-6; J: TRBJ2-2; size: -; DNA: TGTGCCAGCAGCTCCTGGACGGGGGGTCGGGCCGGGGAGCTGTTTTTT; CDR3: CASSSWTGGRAGELFF
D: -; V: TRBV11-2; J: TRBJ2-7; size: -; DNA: TGTGCCAGCATCGCAGGCACTTGGGCCTCCTACGAGCAGTACTTC; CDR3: CASIAGTWASYEQYF
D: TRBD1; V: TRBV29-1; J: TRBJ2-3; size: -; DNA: TGCAGCGTTGGATCTACGGACAGGCCCGAACGTACGCAGTATTTT; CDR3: CSVGSTDRPERTQYF
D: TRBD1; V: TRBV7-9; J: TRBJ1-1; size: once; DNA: TGTGCCAGCAGCCAACTTCCGGGACAGGGAACTGAAGCTTTCTTT; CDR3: CASSQLPGQGTEAFF
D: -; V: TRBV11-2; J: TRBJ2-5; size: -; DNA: TGTGCCAGCAGCCCTCAGACTCAGATAGGCGAGACCCAGTACTTC; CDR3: CASSPQTQIGETQYF
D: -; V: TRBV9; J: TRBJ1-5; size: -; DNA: TGTGCCAGCAGCGTAAACACGAATCAGCCCCAGCATTTT; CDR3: CASSVNTNQPQHF
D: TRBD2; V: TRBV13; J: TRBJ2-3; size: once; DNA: TGTGCCAGCAACTATCCCCCCCCCGCGGGAGAGACACTAGATACGCAGTATTTT; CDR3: CASNYPPPAGETLDTQYF
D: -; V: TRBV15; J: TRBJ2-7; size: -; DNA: TGTGCCACCAGCAGAGATTACGGAGGGACAGATAGGCACGAGCAGTACTTC; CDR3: CATSRDYGGTDRHEQYF
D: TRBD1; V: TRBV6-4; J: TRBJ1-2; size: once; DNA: TGTGCCAGCAGTGACATAGGGGGCGGCTACACCTTC; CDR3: CASSDIGGGYTF
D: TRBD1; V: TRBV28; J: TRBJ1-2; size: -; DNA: TGTGCCAGCAGACAAGACAGGGTTTGGAACTATGGCTACACCTTC; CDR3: CASRQDRVWNYGYTF
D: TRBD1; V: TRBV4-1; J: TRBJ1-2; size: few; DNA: TGCGCCAGCAGCCAAGGACAGGGGCACTATGGCTACACCTTC; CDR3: CASSQGQGHYGYTF
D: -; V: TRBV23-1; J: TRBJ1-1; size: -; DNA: TGCGCCAGCAGTCACCGGAACACTGAAGCTTTCTTT; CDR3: CASSHRNTEAFF
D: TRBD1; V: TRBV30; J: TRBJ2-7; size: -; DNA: TGTGCCTGGAGGAAAACCGGGACAGACTACGAGCAGTACTTC; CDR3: CAWRKTGTDYEQYF
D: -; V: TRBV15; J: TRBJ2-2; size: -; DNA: TGTGCCACCAGAGGGAGAAACACCGGGGAGCTGTTTTTT; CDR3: CATRGRNTGELFF
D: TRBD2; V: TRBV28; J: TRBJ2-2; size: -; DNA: TGTGCCAGCACCCCTGGCGGGACTAGCGGTTGGGCCGGGGAGCTGTTTTTT; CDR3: CASTPGGTSGWAGELFF
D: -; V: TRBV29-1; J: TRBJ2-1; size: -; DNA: TGCAGCGTTGTACTAGCCTACAATGAGCAGTTCTTC; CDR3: CSVVLAYNEQFF
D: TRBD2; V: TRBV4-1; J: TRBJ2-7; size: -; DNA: TGCGCCAGCAGCCAAGGTAGCGGGAGTCTCTACGAGCAGTACTTC; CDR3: CASSQGSGSLYEQYF
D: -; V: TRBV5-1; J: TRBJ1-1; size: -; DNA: TGCGCCAGCAGCTTGGAGGGGGTTGAAGCTTTCTTT; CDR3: CASSLEGVEAFF
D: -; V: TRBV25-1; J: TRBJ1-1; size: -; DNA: TGTGCCAGCAGTGAATATGCAGGGATGAACACTGAAGCTTTCTTT; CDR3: CASSEYAGMNTEAFF
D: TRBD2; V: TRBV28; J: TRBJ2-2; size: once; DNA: TGTGCCAGCAGTTTAGGGAGCGGGAGTTTAACCGGGGAGCTGTTTTTT; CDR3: CASSLGSGSLTGELFF
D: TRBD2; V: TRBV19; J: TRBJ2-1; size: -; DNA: TGTGCCAGTAGCCCAGCGGGGGTTGATGTCTATGAGCAGTTCTTC; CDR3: CASSPAGVDVYEQFF
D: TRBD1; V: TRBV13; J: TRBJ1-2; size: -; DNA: TGTGCCAGCAGCTCGGACAGGGACGATGGCTACACCTTC; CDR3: CASSSDRDDGYTF
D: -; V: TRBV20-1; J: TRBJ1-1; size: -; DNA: TGCAGTGCTAGAGTTATAGAGGCTTTCTTT; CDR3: CSARVIEAFF
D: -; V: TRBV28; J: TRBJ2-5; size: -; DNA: TGTGCCAGCAGTCCCGCCCTAGAACTGGAGACCCAGTACTTC; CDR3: CASSPALELETQYF
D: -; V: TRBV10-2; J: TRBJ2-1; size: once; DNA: TGCGCCAGCAGTGACGGTTACAATGAGCAGTTCTTC; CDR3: CASSDGYNEQFF
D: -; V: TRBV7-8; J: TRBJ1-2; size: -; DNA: TGTGCCAGCAGCTTCGAGACACACTATGGCTACACCTTC; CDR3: CASSFETHYGYTF
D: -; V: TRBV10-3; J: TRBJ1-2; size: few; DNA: TGTGCCATCAGTGAGTTCCCAGGGGCATATGGCTACACCTTC; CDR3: CAISEFPGAYGYTF